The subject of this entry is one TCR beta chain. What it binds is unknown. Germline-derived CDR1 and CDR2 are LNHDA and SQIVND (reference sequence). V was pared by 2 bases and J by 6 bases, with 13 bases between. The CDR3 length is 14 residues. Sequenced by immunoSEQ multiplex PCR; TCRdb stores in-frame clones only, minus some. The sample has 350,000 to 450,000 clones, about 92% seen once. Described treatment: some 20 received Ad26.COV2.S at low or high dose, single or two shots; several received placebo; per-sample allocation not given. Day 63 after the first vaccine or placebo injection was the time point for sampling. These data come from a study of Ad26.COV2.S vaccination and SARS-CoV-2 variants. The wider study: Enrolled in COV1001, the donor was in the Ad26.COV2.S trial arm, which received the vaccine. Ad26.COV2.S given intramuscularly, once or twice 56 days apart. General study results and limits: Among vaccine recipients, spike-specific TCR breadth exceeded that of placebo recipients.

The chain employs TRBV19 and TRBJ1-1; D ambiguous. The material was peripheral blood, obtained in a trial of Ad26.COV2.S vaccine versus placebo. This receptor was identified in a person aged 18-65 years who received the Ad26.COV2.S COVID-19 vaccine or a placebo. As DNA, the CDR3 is TGTGCCAGTAGTATATGGATAGAGGTACCTGAAGCTTTCTTT. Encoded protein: CASSIWIEVPEAFF.